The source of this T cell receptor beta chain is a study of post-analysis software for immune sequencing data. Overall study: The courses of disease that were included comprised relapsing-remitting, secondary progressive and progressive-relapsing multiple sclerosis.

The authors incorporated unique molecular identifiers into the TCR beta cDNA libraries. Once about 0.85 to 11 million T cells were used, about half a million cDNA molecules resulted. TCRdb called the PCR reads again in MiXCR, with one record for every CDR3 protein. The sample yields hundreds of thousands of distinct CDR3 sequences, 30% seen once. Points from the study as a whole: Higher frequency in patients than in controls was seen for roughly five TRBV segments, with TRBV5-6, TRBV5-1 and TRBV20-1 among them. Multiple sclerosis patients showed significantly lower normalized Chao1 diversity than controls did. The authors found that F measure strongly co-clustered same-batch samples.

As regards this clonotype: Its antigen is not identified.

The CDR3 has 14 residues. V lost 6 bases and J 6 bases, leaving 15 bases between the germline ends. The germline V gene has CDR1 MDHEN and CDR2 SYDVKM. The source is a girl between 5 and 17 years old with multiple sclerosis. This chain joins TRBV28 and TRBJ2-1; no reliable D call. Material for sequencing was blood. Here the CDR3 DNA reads TGTGCCAGCAGCCCCACCCGACGGCCCAATGAGCAGTTCTTC. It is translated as CASSPTRRPNEQFF.